The subject of this entry is one T cell receptor (beta chain). The sample is drawn from a study of T cell changes during pregnancy in multiple sclerosis. The V segment lost 1 base and the J segment 5 bases; nucleotides outside the gene matches: 8. CDR3 length: 16 residues. CDR1 SGHAT and CDR2 FQNNGV come from the germline V gene. Some clones are missing from TCRdb's copy, which holds only in-frame ones; the method was immunoSEQ multiplex PCR. The sample records 90,000 to 120,000 clones, around 92% being singletons. This TCR derives from a female donor in good health, enrolled as a control in a pregnancy study. The sample in question was peripheral blood, obtained in the third trimester of pregnancy. The chain recombines TRBV11-2 with TRBJ2-1; 7 positions match TRBD2. In DNA form, the CDR3 reads TGTGCCAGCAGCTTAGCTGTCAGCGGGGCAAACAATGAGCAGTTCTTC. Protein: CASSLAVSGANNEQFF.